Listed below are T cell receptor beta chains from one sample, sequenced in a study of human T cells and chemical hapten exposure. TCRdb redid the calling of the RACE reads with MiXCR, one entry per CDR3 protein. The profile covers about 300,000 distinct CDR3 sequences, with around 5.5% appearing a single time and approximately 8.2% taken by the ten largest. Sequenced here: whole blood, sampled in connection with sensitization to the hapten diphenylcyclopropenone (DPC). Receptors originate from a woman under 30 with alopecia areata. Some clones in this sample may be carry-over from other donors' samples. CDR3s include the opening cysteine and the closing phenylalanine or tryptophan. The D gene is left open where the match is weak. Expanded clones are given a class, and other clones once, few, many or no size at all.

. TRBJ2-7 TRBV4-2 . CASSQDRSWTDEQYF TGTGCCAGCAGCCAAGATAGGTCTTGGACCGACGAGCAGTACTTC
TRBD1 TRBJ1-2 TRBV7-9 few CASGTANYGYTF TGTGCCAGCGGGACAGCTAACTATGGCTACACCTTC
. TRBJ2-7 TRBV11-1 many CASSDPLSRVWEQYF TGTGCCAGCAGCGATCCGTTAAGCCGGGTCTGGGAGCAGTACTTC
TRBD2 TRBJ2-5 TRBV5-5 many CASSDGGALETQYF TGTGCCAGCAGCGACGGGGGGGCCCTAGAGACCCAGTACTTC
TRBD1 TRBJ2-7 TRBV4-1 few CASSQEGDSYEQYF TGCGCCAGCAGCCAAGAGGGGGACAGCTACGAGCAGTACTTC
. TRBJ1-2 TRBV4-3 . CASSQGRFNYGYTF TGCGCCAGCAGCCAAGGGCGTTTTAACTATGGCTACACCTTC
. TRBJ1-1 TRBV2 few CASTGFDTEAFF TGTGCCAGTACAGGGTTCGACACTGAAGCTTTCTTT
TRBD2 TRBJ2-3 TRBV7-2 many CASSPPGTSGTSTDTQYF TGTGCCAGCAGCCCCCCCGGGACTAGCGGGACGAGCACAGATACGCAGTATTTT
TRBD1 TRBJ1-1 TRBV7-2 few CASKYHQGDMNTEAFF TGTGCCAGCAAGTACCATCAGGGGGACATGAACACTGAAGCTTTCTTT
. TRBJ2-7 TRBV5-4 few CASSLGPEQVYEQYF TGTGCCAGCAGCCTGGGACCGGAGCAAGTATACGAGCAGTACTTC
. TRBJ2-3 TRBV27 few CASRPRGTDTQYF TGTGCCAGCAGGCCTCGGGGCACAGATACGCAGTATTTT
TRBD2 TRBJ2-1 TRBV10-2 few CASMRGSSYNEQFF TGCGCCAGCATGCGGGGGAGCTCCTACAATGAGCAGTTCTTC
TRBD1 TRBJ1-2 TRBV4-3 many CASSQRGHGYGYTF TGCGCCAGCAGCCAGAGGGGGCATGGCTATGGCTACACCTTC
. TRBJ2-2 TRBV25-1 . CASSEWGDENTGELFF TGTGCCAGCAGTGAATGGGGAGACGAGAACACCGGGGAGCTGTTTTTT
. TRBJ2-3 TRBV29-1 few CSVQRAGTDTQYF TGCAGCGTTCAGAGGGCCGGCACAGATACGCAGTATTTT
. TRBJ2-4 TRBV27 few CASRGLSGAKNIQYF TGTGCCAGCAGGGGCCTCTCGGGGGCCAAAAACATTCAGTACTTC
TRBD2 TRBJ2-4 TRBV6-1 many CASRGLAGGLFKNIQYF TGTGCCAGCAGAGGACTAGCGGGGGGCCTTTTCAAAAACATTCAGTACTTC
. TRBJ2-7 TRBV4-2 many CASSQDSTYEQYF TGTGCCAGCAGCCAGGATAGTACCTACGAGCAGTACTTC
. TRBJ2-6 TRBV6-2/TRBV6-3 . CASRFRVAGANVLTF TGTGCCAGCAGATTCAGGGTCGCTGGGGCCAACGTCCTGACTTTC
TRBD1 TRBJ1-5 TRBV27 many CASSLSQAGGGQPQHF TGTGCCAGCAGTTTAAGCCAGGCAGGGGGGGGCCAGCCCCAGCATTTT
. TRBJ1-2 TRBV7-9 . CASSFGTEAYGYTF TGTGCCAGCAGCTTCGGGACGGAAGCCTATGGCTACACCTTC
TRBD2 TRBJ2-3 TRBV27 many CASRPPGLALYF TGTGCCAGCAGGCCACCGGGACTAGCGTTATATTTT
. TRBJ2-7 TRBV15 many CATSREKVHEQYF TGTGCCACCAGCAGAGAAAAAGTGCACGAGCAGTACTTC
TRBD1 TRBJ2-3 TRBV5-1 many CASSLARTGDTDTQYF TGCGCCAGCAGCTTGGCTCGGACAGGGGACACAGATACGCAGTATTTT
. TRBJ2-7 TRBV2 . CASRPGTPSSYEQYF TGTGCCAGCAGACCGGGGACTCCGAGCTCCTACGAGCAGTACTTC
. TRBJ1-1 TRBV25-1 many CASSERRDTQAFF TGTGCCAGCAGTGAGAGGAGGGACACACAAGCTTTCTTT
TRBD1 TRBJ1-5 TRBV7-9 many CASSLGTGGNQPQHF TGTGCCAGCAGCTTAGGGACAGGGGGCAATCAGCCCCAGCATTTT
. TRBJ1-1 TRBV6-5 few CASSYSIQGDTEAFF TGTGCCAGCAGTTACTCGATACAGGGAGACACTGAAGCTTTCTTT
. TRBJ2-1 TRBV12-3/TRBV12-4 few CASSLYEQFF TGTGCCAGCAGTTTATATGAGCAGTTCTTC
. TRBJ2-4 TRBV12-3/TRBV12-4 many CASSLRLYANIQYF TGTGCCAGCAGTTTACGGCTCTACGCGAACATTCAGTACTTC
TRBD2 TRBJ2-1 TRBV27 few CASSRGLANDEQFF TGTGCCAGCAGCAGGGGACTAGCGAATGATGAGCAGTTCTTC